This TCR beta chain was found in a study of response to subunit inactivated influenza vaccine. Whole-study findings and limits: Few additional T cells are recruited per seasonal influenza vaccination, authors suggested.

The CDR3 contains 14 residues. Trimming removed 7 bases at V and 5 bases at J, with 16 bases between. Germline assignment: CDR1 ENHRY and CDR2 SYGVKD. This clonotype has at least ten counts. As yet, its antigen is unknown. TCRdb reanalysed the RT-PCR reads using MiXCR and keeps one entry per CDR3 protein. The sample has under 550,000 distinct CDR3 sequences; under 8.5% are singletons. The V and J genes are TRBV10-3 and TRBJ2-3, with D possibly matching TRBD2 (6 bases). This receptor was identified in a man aged 45-69 years who received an inactivated influenza vaccine. This material consisted of PBMCs from blood, taken around 25 months after vaccination. Written as DNA, the CDR3 is TGTGCCATCACCGGCGATCCAGCGGGAGATACGCAGTATTTT. This translates into CAITGDPAGDTQYF.